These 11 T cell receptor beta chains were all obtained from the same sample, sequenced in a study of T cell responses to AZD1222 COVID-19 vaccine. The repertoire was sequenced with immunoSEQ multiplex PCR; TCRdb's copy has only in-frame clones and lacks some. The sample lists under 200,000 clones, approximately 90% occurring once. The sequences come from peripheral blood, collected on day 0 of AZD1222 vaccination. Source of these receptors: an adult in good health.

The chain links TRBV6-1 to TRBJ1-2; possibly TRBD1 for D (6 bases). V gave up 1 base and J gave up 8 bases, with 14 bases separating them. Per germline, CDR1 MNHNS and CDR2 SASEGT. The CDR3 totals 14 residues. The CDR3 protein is CASSEGDNPGGYTF. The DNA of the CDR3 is TGTGCCAGCAGTGAAGGGGACAACCCCGGGGGCTACACCTTC.

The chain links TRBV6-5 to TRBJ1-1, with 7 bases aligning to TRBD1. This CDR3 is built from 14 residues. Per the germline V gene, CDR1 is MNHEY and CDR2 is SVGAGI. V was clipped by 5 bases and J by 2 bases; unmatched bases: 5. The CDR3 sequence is CASSPGTANTEAFF. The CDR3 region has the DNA TGTGCCAGCAGTCCTGGGACAGCTAACACTGAAGCTTTCTTT.

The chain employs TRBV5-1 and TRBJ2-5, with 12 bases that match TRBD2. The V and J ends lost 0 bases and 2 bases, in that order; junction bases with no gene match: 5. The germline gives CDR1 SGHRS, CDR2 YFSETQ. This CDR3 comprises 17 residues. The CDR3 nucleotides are TGCGCCAGCAGCTTGGGAGGACTAGCGGGAATTCAAGAGACCCAGTACTTC. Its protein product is CASSLGGLAGIQETQYF. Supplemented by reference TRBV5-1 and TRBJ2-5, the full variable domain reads KAGVTQTPRYLIKTRGQQVTLSCSPISGHRSVSWYQQTPGQGLQFLFEYFSETQRNKGNFPGRFSGRQFSNSRSEMNVSTLELGDSALYLCASSLGGLAGIQETQYFGPGTRLLVL.

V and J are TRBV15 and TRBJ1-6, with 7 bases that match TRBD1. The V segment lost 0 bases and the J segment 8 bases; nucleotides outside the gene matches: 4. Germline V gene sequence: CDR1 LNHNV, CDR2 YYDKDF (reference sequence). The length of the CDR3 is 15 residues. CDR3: CATSRDRDSDSPLHF. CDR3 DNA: TGTGCCACCAGCAGAGATCGGGACAGCGATTCACCCCTCCACTTT. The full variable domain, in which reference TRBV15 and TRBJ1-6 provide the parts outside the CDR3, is DAMVIQNPRYQVTQFGKPVTLSCSQTLNHNVMYWYQQKSSQAPKLLFHYYDKDFNNEADTPDNFQSRRPNTSFCFLDIRSPGLGDTAMYLCATSRDRDSDSPLHFGNGTRLTVT.

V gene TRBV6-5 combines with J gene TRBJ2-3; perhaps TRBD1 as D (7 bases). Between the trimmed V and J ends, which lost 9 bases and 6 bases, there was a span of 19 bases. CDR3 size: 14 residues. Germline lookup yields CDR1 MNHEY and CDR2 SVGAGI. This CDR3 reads CASSRGRGPDTQYF. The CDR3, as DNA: TGTGCCAGTTCAAGGGGGCGGGGCCCGGATACGCAGTATTTT.

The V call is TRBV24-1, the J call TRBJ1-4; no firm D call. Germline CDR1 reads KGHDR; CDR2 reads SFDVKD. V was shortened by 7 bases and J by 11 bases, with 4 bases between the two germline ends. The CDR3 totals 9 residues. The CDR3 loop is CATSPKLFF. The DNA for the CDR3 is TGTGCCACCAGCCCGAAACTGTTTTTT.

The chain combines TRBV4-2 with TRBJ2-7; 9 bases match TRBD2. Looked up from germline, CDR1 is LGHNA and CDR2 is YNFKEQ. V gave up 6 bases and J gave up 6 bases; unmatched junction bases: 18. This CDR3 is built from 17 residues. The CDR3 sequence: CASSPSLSLAGVSEQYF. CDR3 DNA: TGTGCCAGCAGTCCAAGTCTTTCCTTAGCGGGAGTGAGCGAGCAGTACTTC.

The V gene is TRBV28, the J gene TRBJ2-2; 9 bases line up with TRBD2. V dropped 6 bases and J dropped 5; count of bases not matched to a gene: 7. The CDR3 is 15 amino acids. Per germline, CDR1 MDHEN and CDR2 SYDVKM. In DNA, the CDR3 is TGTGCCAGCAGACTAGGACTAGCGAGAACCGGGGAGCTGTTTTTT. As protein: CASRLGLARTGELFF.

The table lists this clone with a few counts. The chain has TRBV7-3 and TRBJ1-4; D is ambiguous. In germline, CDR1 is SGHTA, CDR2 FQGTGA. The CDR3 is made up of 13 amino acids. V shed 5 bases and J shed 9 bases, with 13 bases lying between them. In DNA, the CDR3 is TGTGCCAGCAGCCCGACCGCTGGGCAAAAACTGTTTTTT. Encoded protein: CASSPTAGQKLFF.

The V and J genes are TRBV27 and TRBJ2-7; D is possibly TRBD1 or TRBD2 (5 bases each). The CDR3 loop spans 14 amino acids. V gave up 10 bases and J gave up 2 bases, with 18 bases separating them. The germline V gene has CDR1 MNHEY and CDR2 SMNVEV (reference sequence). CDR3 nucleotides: TGTGCCACCGCCCTAAATAGGGGACCCTACGAGCAGTACTTC. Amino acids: CATALNRGPYEQYF.

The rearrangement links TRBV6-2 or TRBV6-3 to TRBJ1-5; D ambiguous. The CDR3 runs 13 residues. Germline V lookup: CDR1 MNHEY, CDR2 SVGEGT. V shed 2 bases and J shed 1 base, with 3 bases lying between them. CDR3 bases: TGTGCCAGCAGTTACAGGAGCAATCAGCCCCAGCATTTT. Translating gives CASSYRSNQPQHF.